The clone carrying this T cell receptor (beta chain) has just one count. Its target is not known. These data come from a study of cytomegalovirus exposure and HLA in healthy donors. Study-wide findings and caveats: It was only CMV serostatus that was available as immune exposure information.

In the PCR, 60 Vbeta and 13 Jbeta primers were used. Profiling relied on immunoSEQ multiplex PCR, and the TCRdb table lists in-frame clones only, not all of them. The data show some 130,000 clones, about 70% seen once. Trimming stripped 0 bases from V and 1 base from J, with 6 bases between. The germline gives CDR1 SGHTA, CDR2 FQGNSA. This CDR3 is 14 amino acids long. This clonotype was obtained from a woman aged 55 to 70 in good health and CMV-seropositive. The material sequenced was PBMCs. The chain links TRBV7-2 to TRBJ1-1; no reliable D call. CDR3 protein: CASSLATQNTEAFF. The CDR3 nucleotides are TGTGCCAGCAGCTTAGCTACACAGAACACTGAAGCTTTCTTT.